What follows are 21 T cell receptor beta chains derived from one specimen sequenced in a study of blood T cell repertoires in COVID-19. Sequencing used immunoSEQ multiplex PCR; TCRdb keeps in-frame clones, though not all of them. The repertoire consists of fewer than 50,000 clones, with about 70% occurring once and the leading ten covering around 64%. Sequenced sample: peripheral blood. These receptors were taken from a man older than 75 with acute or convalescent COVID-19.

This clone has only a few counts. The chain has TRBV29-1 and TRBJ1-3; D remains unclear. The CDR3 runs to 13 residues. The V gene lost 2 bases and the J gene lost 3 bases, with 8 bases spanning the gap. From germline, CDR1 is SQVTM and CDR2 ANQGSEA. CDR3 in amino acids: CSVESVYGNTIYF. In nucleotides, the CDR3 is TGCAGCGTTGAATCGGTTTATGGAAACACCATATATTTT.

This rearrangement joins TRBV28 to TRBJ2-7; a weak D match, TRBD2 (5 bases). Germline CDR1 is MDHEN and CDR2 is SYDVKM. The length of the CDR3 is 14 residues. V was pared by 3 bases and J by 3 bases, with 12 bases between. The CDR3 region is CASSLERMIYEQYF. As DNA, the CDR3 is TGTGCCAGCAGTTTGGAGCGGATGATCTACGAGCAGTACTTC.

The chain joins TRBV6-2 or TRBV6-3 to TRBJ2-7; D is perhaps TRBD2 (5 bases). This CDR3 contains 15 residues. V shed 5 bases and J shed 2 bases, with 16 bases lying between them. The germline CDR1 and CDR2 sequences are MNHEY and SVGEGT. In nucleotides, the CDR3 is TGTGCCAGCAGTCCCCCAAAGCAGCGGACCTACGAGCAGTACTTC. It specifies CASSPPKQRTYEQYF.

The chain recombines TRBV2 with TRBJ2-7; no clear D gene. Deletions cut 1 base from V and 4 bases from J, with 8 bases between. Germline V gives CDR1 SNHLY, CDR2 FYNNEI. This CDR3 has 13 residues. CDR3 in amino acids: CASSEGSTYEQYF. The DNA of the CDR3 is TGTGCCAGCAGTGAAGGGAGTACTTACGAGCAGTACTTC.

As DNA, the CDR3 is TGCGCCAGCAGCCCCTTAGCGGGAGAGATCCATACGCAGTATTTT. Amino acids: CASSPLAGEIHTQYF. The V and J genes are TRBV5-1 and TRBJ2-3, with TRBD2 matching over 9 bases. In germline, CDR1 is SGHRS, CDR2 YFSETQ. CDR3 size: 15 residues. With 4 bases clipped from V and 7 bases from J, the junction kept 10 bases outside the gene matches. Looking up the rest from reference TRBV5-1 and TRBJ2-3 gives the full variable domain: KAGVTQTPRYLIKTRGQQVTLSCSPISGHRSVSWYQQTPGQGLQFLFEYFSETQRNKGNFPGRFSGRQFSNSRSEMNVSTLELGDSALYLCASSPLAGEIHTQYFGPGTRLTVL.

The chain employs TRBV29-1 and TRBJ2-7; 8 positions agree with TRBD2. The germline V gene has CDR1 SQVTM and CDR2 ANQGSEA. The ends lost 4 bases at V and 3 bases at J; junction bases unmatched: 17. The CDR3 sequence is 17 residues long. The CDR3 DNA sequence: TGCAGCGTTGCGCAGGTGGGTCGAGCGGGAGAAATCTACGAGCAGTACTTC. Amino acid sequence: CSVAQVGRAGEIYEQYF.

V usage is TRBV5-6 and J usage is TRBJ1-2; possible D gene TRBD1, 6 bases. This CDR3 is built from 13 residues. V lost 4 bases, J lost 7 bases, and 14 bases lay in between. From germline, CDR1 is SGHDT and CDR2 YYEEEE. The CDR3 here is CASSPQGIGGYTF. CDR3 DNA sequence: TGTGCCAGCAGCCCTCAGGGGATTGGTGGCTACACCTTC.

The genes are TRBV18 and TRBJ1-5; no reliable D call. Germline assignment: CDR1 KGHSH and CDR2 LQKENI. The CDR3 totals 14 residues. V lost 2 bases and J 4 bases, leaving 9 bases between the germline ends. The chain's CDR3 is CASSPVYGNQPQHF. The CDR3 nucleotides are TGTGCCAGCTCACCAGTCTACGGGAATCAGCCCCAGCATTTT. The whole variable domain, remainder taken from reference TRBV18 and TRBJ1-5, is NAGVMQNPRHLVRRRGQEARLRCSPMKGHSHVYWYRQLPEEGLKFMVYLQKENIIDESGMPKERFSAEFPKEGPSILRIQQVVRGDSAAYFCASSPVYGNQPQHFGDGTRLSIL.

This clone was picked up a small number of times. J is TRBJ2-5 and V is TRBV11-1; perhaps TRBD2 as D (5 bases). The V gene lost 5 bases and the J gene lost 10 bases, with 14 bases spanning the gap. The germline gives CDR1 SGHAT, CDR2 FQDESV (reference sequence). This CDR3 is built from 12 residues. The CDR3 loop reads CASSPSGRIQYF. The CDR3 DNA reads TGTGCCAGCAGCCCATCGGGGAGAATCCAGTACTTC.

CDR3 DNA: TGTGCCAGTAGAAGGGCGGGGGGCAGCACAGATACGCAGTATTTT. This sequence encodes CASRRAGGSTDTQYF. This sequence joins TRBV19 and TRBJ2-3, with 8 bases that match TRBD2. The CDR3 has 15 amino acids. J gave up 0 bases and V 6 bases, and 5 bases lay outside the gene matches. The germline gives CDR1 LNHDA, CDR2 SQIVND (reference sequence).

The CDR3 protein is CASHRSLSYEQYF. In DNA form, the CDR3 reads TGTGCCAGCCACAGGAGCCTATCGTACGAGCAGTACTTC. The V call is TRBV2, the J call TRBJ2-7; D may be TRBD1 (5 bases). V lost 8 bases and J lost 4, with 15 bases in between. CDR3 length: 13 amino acids. Germline lookup yields CDR1 SNHLY and CDR2 FYNNEI.

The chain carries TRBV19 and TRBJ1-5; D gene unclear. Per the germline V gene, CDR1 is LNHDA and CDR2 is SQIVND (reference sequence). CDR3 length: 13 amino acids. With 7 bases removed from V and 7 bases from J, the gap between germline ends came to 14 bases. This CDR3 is CASKGRVDQPQHF. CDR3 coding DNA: TGTGCCAGTAAAGGTCGGGTAGACCAGCCCCAGCATTTT.

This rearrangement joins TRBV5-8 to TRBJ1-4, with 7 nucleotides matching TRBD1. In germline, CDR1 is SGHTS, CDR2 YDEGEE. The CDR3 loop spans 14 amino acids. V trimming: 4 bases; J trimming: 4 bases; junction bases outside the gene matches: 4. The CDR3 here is CASSKGQLNEKLFF. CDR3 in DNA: TGTGCCAGCAGCAAGGGACAGCTTAATGAAAAACTGTTTTTT. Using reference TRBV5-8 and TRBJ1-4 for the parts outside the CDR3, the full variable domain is EAGVTQSPTHLIKTRGQQATLRCSPISGHTSVYWYQQALGLGLQFLLWYDEGEERNRGNFPPRFSGRQFPNYSSELNVNALELEDSALYLCASSKGQLNEKLFFGSGTQLSVL.

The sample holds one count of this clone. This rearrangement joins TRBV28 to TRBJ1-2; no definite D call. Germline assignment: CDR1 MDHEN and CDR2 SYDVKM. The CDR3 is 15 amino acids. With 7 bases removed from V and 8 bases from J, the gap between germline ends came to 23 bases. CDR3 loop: CASTLLVSLMKGYTF. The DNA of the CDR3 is TGTGCCAGCACCCTCCTAGTCAGTCTTATGAAAGGCTACACCTTC.

The CDR3 here is CASSPQGGLADSRGAYEQYF. The DNA of the CDR3 is TGTGCCAGCTCCCCGCAAGGTGGACTAGCGGATTCCCGGGGGGCCTACGAGCAGTACTTC. The chain has TRBV18 and TRBJ2-7; 10 nucleotides agree with TRBD2. Trimming took 6 bases from V and 2 from J; bases not matched to a gene: 22. CDR3 length: 20 amino acids. Germline loops: CDR1 KGHSH, CDR2 LQKENI.

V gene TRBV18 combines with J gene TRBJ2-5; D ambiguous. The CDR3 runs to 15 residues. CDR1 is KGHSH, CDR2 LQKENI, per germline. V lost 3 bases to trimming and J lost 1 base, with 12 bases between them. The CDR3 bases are TGTGCCAGCTCACCTCTGGCCAGGCGCCAAGAGACCCAGTACTTC. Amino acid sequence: CASSPLARRQETQYF.

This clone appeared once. In nucleotides, the CDR3 is TGTGCCAGCAGTCGGGGGTTAGCCAAAAACATTCAGTACTTC. Translation: CASSRGLAKNIQYF. This chain uses TRBV28 with TRBJ2-4; TRBD2 might be the D (6 bases). The germline gives CDR1 MDHEN, CDR2 SYDVKM. Between the trimmed V and J ends, which lost 5 bases and 0 bases, there was a span of 8 bases. The CDR3 contains 14 residues.

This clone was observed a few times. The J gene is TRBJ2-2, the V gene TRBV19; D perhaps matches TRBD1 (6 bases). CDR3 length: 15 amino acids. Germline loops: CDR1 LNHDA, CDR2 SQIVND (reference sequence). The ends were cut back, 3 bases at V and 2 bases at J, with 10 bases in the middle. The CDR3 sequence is CASSMDSRNTGELFF. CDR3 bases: TGTGCCAGTAGTATGGACAGCCGCAACACCGGGGAGCTGTTTTTT. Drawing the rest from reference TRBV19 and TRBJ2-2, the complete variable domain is DGGITQSPKYLFRKEGQNVTLSCEQNLNHDAMYWYRQDPGQGLRLIYYSQIVNDFQKGDIAEGYSVSREKKESFPLTVTSAQKNPTAFYLCASSMDSRNTGELFFGEGSRLTVL.

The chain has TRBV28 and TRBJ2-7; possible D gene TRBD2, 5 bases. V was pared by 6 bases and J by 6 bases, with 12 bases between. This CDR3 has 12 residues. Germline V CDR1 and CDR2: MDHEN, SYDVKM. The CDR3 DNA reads TGTGCCAGCAGCTCCGGGATCCGCGAGCAGTACTTC. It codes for CASSSGIREQYF. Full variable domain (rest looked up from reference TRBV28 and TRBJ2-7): DVKVTQSSRYLVKRTGEKVFLECVQDMDHENMFWYRQDPGLGLRLIYFSYDVKMKEKGDIPEGYSVSREKKERFSLILESASTNQTSMYLCASSSGIREQYFGPGTRLTVT.

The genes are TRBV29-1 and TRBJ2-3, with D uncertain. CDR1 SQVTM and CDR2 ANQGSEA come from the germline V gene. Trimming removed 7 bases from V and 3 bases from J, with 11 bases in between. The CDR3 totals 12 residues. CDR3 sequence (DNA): TGCAGCGCTGGGCAGGTGACAGATACGCAGTATTTT. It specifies CSAGQVTDTQYF.

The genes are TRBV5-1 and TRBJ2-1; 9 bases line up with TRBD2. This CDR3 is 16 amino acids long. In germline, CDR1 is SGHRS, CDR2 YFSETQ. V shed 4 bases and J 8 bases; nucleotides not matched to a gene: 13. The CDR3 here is CASSDVPGLAGYEQFF. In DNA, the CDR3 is TGCGCCAGCAGCGACGTACCCGGGCTAGCGGGATATGAGCAGTTCTTC.